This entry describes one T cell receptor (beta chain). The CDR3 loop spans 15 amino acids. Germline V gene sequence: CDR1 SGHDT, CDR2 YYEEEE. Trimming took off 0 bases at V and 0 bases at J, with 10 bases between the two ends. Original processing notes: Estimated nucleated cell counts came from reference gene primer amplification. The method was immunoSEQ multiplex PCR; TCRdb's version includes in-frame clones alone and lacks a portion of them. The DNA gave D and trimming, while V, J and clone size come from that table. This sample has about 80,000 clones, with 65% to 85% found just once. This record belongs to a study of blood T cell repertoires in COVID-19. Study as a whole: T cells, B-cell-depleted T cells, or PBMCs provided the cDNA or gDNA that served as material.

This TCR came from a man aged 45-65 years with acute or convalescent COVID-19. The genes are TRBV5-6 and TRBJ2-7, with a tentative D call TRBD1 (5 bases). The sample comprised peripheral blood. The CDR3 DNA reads TGTGCCAGCAGCTTGGCTGGGGCAGCCTCCTACGAGCAGTACTTC. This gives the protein CASSLAGAASYEQYF.